The present TCR beta chain was sequenced within a study of OX40 agonist ivuxolimab in advanced cancers. Profiling relied on immunoSEQ multiplex PCR, and the TCRdb table lists in-frame clones only, not all of them. The sample consists of 6,500 to 8,500 clones, around 67% of them appearing once. To note about this clone: What it recognizes is unknown.

This CDR3 is built from 15 residues. From germline, CDR1 is LGHNA and CDR2 YSLEER. J was trimmed by 4 bases and V by 4 bases; bases with no gene match: 6. Study findings and constraints: There was clonal expansion of CD4+ and CD8+ blood T cells by week 6 at 0.1 to 3.0 mg/kg. Relative to CD4+, CD8+ T cells held more expanded clones on average.

The sequenced sample was CD4+ or CD8+ T cells sorted from blood, obtained in a trial of the OX40 agonist ivuxolimab. This TCR was sampled from an adult with an advanced solid tumor such as melanoma, head and neck, liver or kidney cancer. V usage is TRBV4-3 and J usage is TRBJ1-2; 10 bases map to TRBD1. CDR3 sequence: CASSPVGTGAYGYTF. The CDR3 DNA reads as TGCGCCAGCAGCCCCGTTGGGACAGGGGCCTATGGCTACACCTTC.